Listed below are T cell receptor beta chains from one sample, sequenced in a study of blood T cell repertoires in COVID-19. Repertoires were generated with immunoSEQ multiplex PCR, while TCRdb's copy carries only in-frame clones and drops some. The sample comprises 100,000 to 150,000 clones, roughly 80% of which are singletons, and about 12% rests with the top ten. Sequenced material: peripheral blood. The source is a woman aged 25-40 years who had recovered from COVID-19. Both conserved end residues are part of each CDR3. Each record gives: CDR3 length, V gene, CDR3 protein.

16	TRBV27	CASSSPGQGSNQPQHF
14	TRBV12-5	CASGHGLAQYEQYF
14	TRBV10-3	CAISGRDRNTEAFF
15	TRBV7-9	CASRFGGTASYGYTF
16	TRBV6-5	CASSYSYGRRNEKLFF
15	TRBV7-8	CASSLGTGLNQPQHF
15	TRBV6-5	CAVLRITGGGETQYF
13	TRBV12-3/TRBV12-4	CASSLGQGTEAFF
14	TRBV6-5	CASRRGQGSTEAFF
15	TRBV5-1	CASSLRTGKNTEAFF
16	TRBV5-4	CASSLTSGEGTDTQYF
17	TRBV2	CASSEGLTGSGKNIQYF
13	TRBV28	CASSPAPTDGYTF
14	TRBV11-2	CASSFGQAYNEQFF
17	TRBV7-8	CASSPGTDIWVPDTQYF
14	TRBV6-5	CASSPGQGSYGYTF
15	TRBV9	CASSVHPAGKYEQYF
14	TRBV5-5	CASSLDRGGEKLFF
10	TRBV7-7	CASSNQPQHF
14	TRBV6-5	CASSLSTRDRGAYF
10	TRBV30	CAWVQGQAFF
13	TRBV7-9	CASNLAGAGELFF
13	TRBV20-1	CSASRGQRYGYTF
14	TRBV2	CASSQSGRNNEQFF
14	TRBV7-9	CASRSPTTQGEQYF
17	TRBV7-3	CASSPQLAGGWRGELFF
12	TRBV20-1	CSASRQGARQYF
15	TRBV6-5	CASSSHRGYDTEAFF
15	TRBV7-2	CASSRGTGTYNEQFF
13	TRBV6-6	CASSYPGTTEAFF
19	TRBV7-9	CASSGGTSGAGGAYNEQFF
14	TRBV6-5	CASARDRGYNEQFF
13	TRBV5-8	CASRGQGFYGYTF
16	TRBV5-6	CASSFRPGQGLYEQYF
15	TRBV6-5	CASSTPGRVAETQYF
15	TRBV7-9	CASLVGAGTYNEQFF
15	TRBV11-2	CASSNRDKGEETQYF
15	TRBV3-1/TRBV3-2	CASSQLLAEQETQYF
17	TRBV7-8	CASSWASGGPTTYEQYF
13	TRBV2	CASSVRESYEQYF
13	TRBV3-1/TRBV3-2	CASSLREGGELFF
15	TRBV11-2	CASSRDLAGGYEQYF
16	TRBV19	CASTLTTGIYGTEAFF
13	TRBV27	CASSIGGGTEAFF
12	TRBV2	CASRQGSYEQYF
15	TRBV2	CASRPQGVGTDTQYF
14	TRBV27	CASKKMGGGYEQYF
14	TRBV9	CASSEAGSTDTQYF
17	TRBV6-1	CASSALAGGASTDTQYF
11	TRBV10-3	CAIGGGNEQFF
14	TRBV2	CASNEGSRSQPQHF
14	TRBV5-1	CASSLEGVGEKLFF
14	TRBV6-6	CASSYSNNFYEQYF
17	TRBV24-1	CASLGIGGGYSNQPQHF
16	TRBV19	CASSIAGQGVAYEQYF
16	TRBV7-9	CASSPGTGGRSYEQYF
19	TRBV5-1	CASSLGQPRGAGWDTEAFF
13	TRBV6-5	CASSYGQGLVLTF
14	TRBV20-1	CSASEGAFTDTQYF